This TCR beta chain was observed in a study of PD-L1 blockade in urothelial cancer. In the study overall: Male sex and bladder-origin urothelial cancer were recorded for about 90% of the roughly 30 patients. Blood was subjected to analysis at 3 weeks (second dose) and 6 weeks following treatment start. Specimens of blood held a median count of approximately 150,000 T cells.

As for this clone: What it binds is not known.

Repertoires were generated with immunoSEQ multiplex PCR, while TCRdb's copy carries only in-frame clones and drops some. The table has about 87,000 clones, about 83% seen once. Study results and caveats: Tumor-associated clones in the blood of durable-benefit patients grew more at 3 weeks.

The germline CDR1 and CDR2 sequences are SNHLY and FYNNEI. Trimming pared 5 bases from V and 1 base from J, leaving 8 bases between. The CDR3 spans 13 residues. Time point defined: pretreatment peripheral blood. The V call is TRBV2, the J call TRBJ1-1; D is perhaps TRBD1 (5 bases). This TCR was recovered from a man aged 55 to 70 with urothelial cancer. The source was PBMCs, collected around atezolizumab (anti-PD-L1) treatment. The CDR3 sequence: CASSQTENTEAFF. The CDR3 DNA reads TGTGCCAGCAGTCAGACAGAGAACACTGAAGCTTTCTTT.